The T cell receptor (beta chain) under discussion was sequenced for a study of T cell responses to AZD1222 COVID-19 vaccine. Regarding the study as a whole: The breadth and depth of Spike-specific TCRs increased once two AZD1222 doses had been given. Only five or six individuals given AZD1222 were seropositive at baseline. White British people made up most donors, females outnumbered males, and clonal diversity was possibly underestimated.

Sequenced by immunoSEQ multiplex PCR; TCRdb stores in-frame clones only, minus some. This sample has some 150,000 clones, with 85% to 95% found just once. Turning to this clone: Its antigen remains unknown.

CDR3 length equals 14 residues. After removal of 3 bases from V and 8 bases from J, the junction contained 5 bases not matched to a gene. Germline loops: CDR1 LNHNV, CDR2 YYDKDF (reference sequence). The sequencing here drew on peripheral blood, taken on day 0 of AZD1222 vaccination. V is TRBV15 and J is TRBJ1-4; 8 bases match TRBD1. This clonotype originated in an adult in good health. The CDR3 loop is CATSRTGAGEKLFF. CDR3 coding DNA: TGTGCCACCAGCAGGACAGGGGCAGGGGAAAAACTGTTTTTT.